This T cell receptor (beta chain) was obtained from a study of vaccination and CD4 T cells after COVID-19. Across the whole study: Convalescent donors: six male, four female; seven Caucasian, two Asian, one multiracial, two Hispanic.

An Oncomine TCR Beta short-read assay was used to sequence the DNA from cultured CD4+ T cells. Via MiXCR, TCRdb re-called the PCR reads, giving one row per CDR3 protein. The table has approximately 7,000 distinct CDR3 sequences, less than 30% seen once. Treatment noted: roughly 10-day PBMC culture with coronavirus spike peptide pools or control peptides (ViraFEST assay). ViraFEST grew antigen-specific T cells using peptide pools, then sequenced TCRs. Cell culture was performed with 1.8 million or so PBMCs per well in the presence of approximately 10 IU/ml IL-2 and 7.5 to 10 ug/ml peptide pools. With respect to this clonotype: The antigen is undetermined.

The CDR3 totals 13 residues. Germline CDR1 and CDR2: SGHRS and YFSETQ. V gave up 7 bases and J gave up 0 bases; unmatched junction bases: 1. This TCR was sampled from a human donor who had recovered from COVID-19. This specimen consisted of CD4+ T cells from blood, cultured in vitro, obtained after SARS-CoV-2 vaccination. The V call is TRBV5-1, the J call TRBJ1-2; 9 bases are shared with TRBD1. The CDR3: CASGDRANYGYTF. The CDR3 nucleotides read TGCGCCAGCGGGGACAGGGCTAACTATGGCTACACCTTC.